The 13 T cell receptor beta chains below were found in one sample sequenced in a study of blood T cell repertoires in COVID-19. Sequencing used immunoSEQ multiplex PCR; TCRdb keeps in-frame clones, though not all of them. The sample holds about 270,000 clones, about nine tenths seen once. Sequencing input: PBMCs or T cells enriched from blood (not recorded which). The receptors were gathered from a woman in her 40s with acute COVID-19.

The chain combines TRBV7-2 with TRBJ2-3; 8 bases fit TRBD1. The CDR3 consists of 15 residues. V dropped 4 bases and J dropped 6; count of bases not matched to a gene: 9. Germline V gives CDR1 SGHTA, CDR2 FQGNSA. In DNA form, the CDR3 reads TGTGCCAGCAGCTCCCGACAGGGGAGGAGGGATACGCAGTATTTT. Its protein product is CASSSRQGRRDTQYF.

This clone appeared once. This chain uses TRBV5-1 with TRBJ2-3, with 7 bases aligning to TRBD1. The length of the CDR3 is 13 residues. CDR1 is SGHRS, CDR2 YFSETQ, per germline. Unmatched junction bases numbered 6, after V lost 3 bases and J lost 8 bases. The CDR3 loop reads CASSSTGDGTQYF. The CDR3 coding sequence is TGCGCCAGCAGCTCAACAGGGGATGGTACGCAGTATTTT.

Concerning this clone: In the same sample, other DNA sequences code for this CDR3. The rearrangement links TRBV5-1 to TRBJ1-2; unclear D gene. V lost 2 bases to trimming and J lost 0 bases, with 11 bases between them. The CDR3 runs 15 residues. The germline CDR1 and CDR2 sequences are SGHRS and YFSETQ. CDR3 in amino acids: CASSLGDRANYGYTF. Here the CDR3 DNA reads TGCGCCAGCAGCTTAGGAGACCGAGCTAACTATGGCTACACCTTC.

The CDR3 DNA follows: TGCAGCGCCCAGAGGGATTCGGCCGGGGGCTATGGCTACACCTTC. It encodes CSAQRDSAGGYGYTF. The chain uses TRBV29-1 and TRBJ1-2; TRBD1 is a possible D gene (5 bases). CDR3 length: 15 amino acids. Germline V gives CDR1 SQVTM, CDR2 ANQGSEA. V was clipped by 7 bases and J by 4 bases, with 22 bases between them.

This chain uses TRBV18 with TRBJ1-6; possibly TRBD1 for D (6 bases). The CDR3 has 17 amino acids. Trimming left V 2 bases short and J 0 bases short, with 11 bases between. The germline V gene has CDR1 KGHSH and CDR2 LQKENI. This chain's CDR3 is CASSPKGVSSYNSPLHF. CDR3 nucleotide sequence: TGTGCCAGCTCACCAAAGGGGGTCAGCTCCTATAATTCACCCCTCCACTTT.

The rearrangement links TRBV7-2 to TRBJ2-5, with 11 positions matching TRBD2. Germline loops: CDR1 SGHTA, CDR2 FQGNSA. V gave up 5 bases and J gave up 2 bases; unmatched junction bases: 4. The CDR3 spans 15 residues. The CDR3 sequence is CASSPGTSGQETQYF. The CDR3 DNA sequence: TGTGCCAGCAGCCCAGGGACTAGCGGTCAAGAGACCCAGTACTTC.

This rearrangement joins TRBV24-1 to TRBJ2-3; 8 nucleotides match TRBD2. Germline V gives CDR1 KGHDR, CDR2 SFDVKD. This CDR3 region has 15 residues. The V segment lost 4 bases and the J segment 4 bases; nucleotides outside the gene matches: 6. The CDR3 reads CATSDREGGADTQYF. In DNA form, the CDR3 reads TGTGCCACCAGTGACCGGGAGGGGGGCGCAGATACGCAGTATTTT.

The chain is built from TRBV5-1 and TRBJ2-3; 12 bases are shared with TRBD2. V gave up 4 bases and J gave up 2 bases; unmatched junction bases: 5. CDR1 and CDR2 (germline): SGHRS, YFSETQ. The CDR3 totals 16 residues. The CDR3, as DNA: TGCGCCAGCAGCACTGGACTAGCGGGGATCACAGATACGCAGTATTTT. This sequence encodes CASSTGLAGITDTQYF. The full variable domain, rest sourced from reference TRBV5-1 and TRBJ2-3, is KAGVTQTPRYLIKTRGQQVTLSCSPISGHRSVSWYQQTPGQGLQFLFEYFSETQRNKGNFPGRFSGRQFSNSRSEMNVSTLELGDSALYLCASSTGLAGITDTQYFGPGTRLTVL.

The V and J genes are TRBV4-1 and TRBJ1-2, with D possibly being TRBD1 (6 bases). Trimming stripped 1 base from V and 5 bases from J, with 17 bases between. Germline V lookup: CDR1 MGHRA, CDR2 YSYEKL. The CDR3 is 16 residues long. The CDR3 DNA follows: TGCGCCAGCAGCCAAGCGGGGGCAGGGAGGGGGTATGGCTACACCTTC. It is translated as CASSQAGAGRGYGYTF.

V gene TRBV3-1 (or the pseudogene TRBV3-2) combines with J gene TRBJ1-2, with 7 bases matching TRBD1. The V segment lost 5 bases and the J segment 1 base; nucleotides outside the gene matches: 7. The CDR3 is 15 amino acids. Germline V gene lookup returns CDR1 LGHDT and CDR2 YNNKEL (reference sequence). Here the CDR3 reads CASSLTGVLNYGYTF. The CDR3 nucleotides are TGTGCCAGCAGCTTAACAGGGGTCCTTAACTATGGCTACACCTTC.

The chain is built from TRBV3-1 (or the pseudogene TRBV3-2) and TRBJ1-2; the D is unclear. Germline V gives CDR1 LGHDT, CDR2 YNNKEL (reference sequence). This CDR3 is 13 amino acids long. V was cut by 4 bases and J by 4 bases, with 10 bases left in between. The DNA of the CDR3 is TGTGCCAGCAGCCGCGCGGCTAGCTATGGCTACACCTTC. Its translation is CASSRAASYGYTF.

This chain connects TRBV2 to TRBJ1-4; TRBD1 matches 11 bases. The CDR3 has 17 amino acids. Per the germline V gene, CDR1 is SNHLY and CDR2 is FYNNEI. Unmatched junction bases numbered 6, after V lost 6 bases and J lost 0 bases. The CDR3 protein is CASRQGQGGSTNEKLFF. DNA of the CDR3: TGTGCCAGCAGACAGGGACAGGGGGGTTCAACTAATGAAAAACTGTTTTTT.

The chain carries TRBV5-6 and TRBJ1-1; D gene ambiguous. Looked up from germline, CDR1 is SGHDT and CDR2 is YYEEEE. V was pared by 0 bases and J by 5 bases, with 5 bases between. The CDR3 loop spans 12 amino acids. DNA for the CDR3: TGTGCCAGCAGCTTGGAACGGACTGAAGCTTTCTTT. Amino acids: CASSLERTEAFF.